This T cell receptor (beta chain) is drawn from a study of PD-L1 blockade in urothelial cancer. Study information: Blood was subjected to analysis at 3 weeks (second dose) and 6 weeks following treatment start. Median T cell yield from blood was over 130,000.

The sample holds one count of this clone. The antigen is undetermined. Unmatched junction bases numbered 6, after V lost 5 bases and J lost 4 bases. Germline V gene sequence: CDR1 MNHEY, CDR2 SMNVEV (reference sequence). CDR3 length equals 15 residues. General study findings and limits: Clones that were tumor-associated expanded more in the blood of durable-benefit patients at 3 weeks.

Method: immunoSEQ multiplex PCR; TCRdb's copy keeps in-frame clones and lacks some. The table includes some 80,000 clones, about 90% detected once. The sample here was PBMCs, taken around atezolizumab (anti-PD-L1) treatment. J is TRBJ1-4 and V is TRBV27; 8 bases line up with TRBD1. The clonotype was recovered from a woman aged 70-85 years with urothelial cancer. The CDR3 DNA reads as TGTGCCAGCAGTGACAGGACAGGGTATAATGAAAAACTGTTTTTT. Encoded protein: CASSDRTGYNEKLFF.